This paragraph covers one T cell receptor beta chain sequence. Its target is unknown. The data are from a study of chemoradiotherapy in HPV16-positive cancers. V shed 4 bases and J shed 5 bases, with 15 bases lying between them. Germline V gene data show CDR1 as SGHNT and CDR2 as YYREEE (reference sequence). This CDR3 has 14 amino acids. Study conclusions and caveats: Candidate HPV-specific clones and E7-related TCR motifs grew in tumor during treatment. In HPV16-positive patients, HPV-responsive T-cell expansion tracked better recurrence-free survival.

TCRdb's copy holds only in-frame clones and misses some; the assay was immunoSEQ multiplex PCR. The sample has approximately 7,000 clones; approximately 79% are singletons. The receptor comes from a human donor with HPV-associated anogenital cancer. The sample was taken from a patient who underwent chemoradiotherapy. V usage is TRBV5-4 and J usage is TRBJ1-1; tentatively, D is TRBD1 (5 bases). The CDR3 nucleotides read TGTGCCAGCAGCAGATCCCTGGGGGGAACTGAAGCTTTCTTT. This gives the protein CASSRSLGGTEAFF.